This T cell receptor beta chain is drawn from a study of shared clonotypes between healthy human individuals. As for the study in general: CD4 naive cells filled three plates per donor, CD4 memory three, CD8 naive two and CD8 memory one. Study findings and constraints: Generally, estimated richness proved larger in naive subsets than it did in memory subsets.

Deep-level assay runs were performed. The data were produced by immunoSEQ multiplex PCR, yet TCRdb's version contains in-frame clones alone and is incomplete. This table has approximately 1.5 million clones, 98% to 99% appearing once. Recent acute infections and vaccinations were absent in the healthy HIV-negative adult donors. The germline V gene has CDR1 SGHRS and CDR2 YFSETQ. This CDR3 spans 16 amino acids. V was pared by 3 bases and J by 0 bases, with 13 bases between. With respect to this clone: Its antigen is still unknown.

V is TRBV5-1 and J is TRBJ1-3; possible D gene TRBD1, 5 bases. The sequencing sample was made of naive CD4+ T cells sorted from blood. Stated subset: CD45RA+ positively selected. This TCR derives from a man between 25 and 39 years old in good health. The CDR3 DNA reads TGCGCCAGCAGCTGGGGGGACCGCCTCTCTGGAAACACCATATATTTT. Protein: CASSWGDRLSGNTIYF.